This entry is about one TCR beta chain. Its cognate antigen is unknown. Trimming took off 2 bases at V and 4 bases at J, with 14 bases between the two ends. CDR1 is MNHEY and CDR2 is SMNVEV in the germline V gene (reference sequence). The CDR3 totals 15 residues. The sample comes from a study of blood T cells in healthy people across ages. Study outcomes and limitations: When set beside aged donors, long-lived donors presented more naive CD4+ cells and higher diversity. With age, beta diversity per million T cells declined roughly linearly, significantly by 40 to 50.

A second PCR of 7 to 11 cycles used a sample-barcoded 5' primer and a J-beta primer mix. Each CDR3 protein is one row after TCRdb ran MiXCR on the 5' RACE reads. The sample records around 1,900,000 distinct CDR3 sequences, approximately 40% being singletons. Ranging in age from roughly 6 to 90, the donors were healthy Caucasian individuals from Russia. Per sample, extraction of total RNA gave at least 6 micrograms in every case. Sequenced sample: blood. This rearrangement joins TRBV27 to TRBJ1-2; tentative D call: TRBD1 (5 bases). The receptor was derived from a human donor in good health. CDR3 amino acids: CASSLAADRPYGYTF. The CDR3 region has the DNA TGTGCCAGCAGTTTAGCCGCCGACAGACCCTATGGCTACACCTTC.